Described below is a single T cell receptor beta chain sequence and its context. Its antigen is not yet known. No much larger clonotype is one base removed from it; base qualities were not supplied. From the germline V gene (reference sequence), CDR1 is LNHNV and CDR2 is YYDKDF. Including the terminal cysteine and phenylalanine, the CDR3 comprises 15 residues. Only the CDR3 part of the read is kept: 45 bases, read in frame from the first base. V has 0 bases trimmed and J has 4 bases trimmed; junction bases matching no gene number 2. Genomic DNA was extracted from sorted cells using the Qiagen DNeasy Kit. Deep sequencing of the TCR beta chain was done on the immunoSEQ platform. From the authors' description of their analysis: The immunoSEQ Analyzer software was used to analyze the repertoire data. TCRdb stores this immuneACCESS table with in-frame sequences only. Part of the clones is absent; in the studies checked, under half of the shortfall reflects unresolved V genes, and no reason is known for the rest. That table is the source of V, J and clone size, and D and trimming were worked out from the DNA. The sample has some 20,000 clones on record, 75% to 90% of them singletons. Clones ranked in the top ten supply approximately 31% of the sample.

This specimen comes from a study of EBV T-cell therapy then PD-1 blockade in nasopharyngeal carcinoma (dated by TCRdb to about 2021). The meaning of the sample's treatment or condition label: AdE1-LMPpoly-expanded autologous EBV-specific T-cell therapy followed by anti-PD-1 nivolumab. This material consisted of CD8+ T cells from blood, taken around day 60 from a patient whose treatment included autologous EBV-specific T cells and nivolumab. In this chain, TRBV15 is recombined with TRBJ2-3; 9 bases in between match TRBD2. The origin of this receptor is a man between 35 and 55 years old with nasopharyngeal carcinoma. The CDR3 is CATSRESSGADTQYF. The DNA sequence is as follows: TGTGCCACCAGCAGAGAGTCTAGCGGGGCAGATACGCAGTATTTT.